This T cell receptor beta chain was obtained from a study of technical replicates of blood from a handful of donors (dated by TCRdb to between 2016 and 2019). Library preparation was by the immunoSEQ multiplex PCR assay. Entries here come from immuneACCESS through TCRdb and include only in-frame sequences with V and J called. Some clones fail to appear in such tables; in the studies checked, an unresolved V gene covers under half of the shortfall, and the cause of the remainder is unknown. The sample records about 100,000 clones, roughly 96% of which are singletons. The top ten constitute about 0.36% of the sample. Measured from the cysteine to the phenylalanine, the CDR3 is 14 residues long. Only the CDR3 DNA is retained, 42 bases long and in frame from the first base. For CDR1 and CDR2, the germline V gene lists SGHRS and YFSETQ. V is shortened by 4 bases, J by 7 bases, and the region joining them spans 18 bases.

To note about this clone: What this receptor recognizes is not known. Nothing much larger sits one base from this clone, and base qualities are not available.

The clonotype was recovered from a human donor in good health. This chain joins TRBV5-1 to TRBJ2-7; the D gene is perhaps TRBD1, on 6 matching bases. The sample taken for sequencing was T cells isolated from PBMCs. The nucleotides are TGCGCCAGCAGCCCCGGGACATTTTTCGGGGAGCAGTACTTC. Its translation reads: CASSPGTFFGEQYF.